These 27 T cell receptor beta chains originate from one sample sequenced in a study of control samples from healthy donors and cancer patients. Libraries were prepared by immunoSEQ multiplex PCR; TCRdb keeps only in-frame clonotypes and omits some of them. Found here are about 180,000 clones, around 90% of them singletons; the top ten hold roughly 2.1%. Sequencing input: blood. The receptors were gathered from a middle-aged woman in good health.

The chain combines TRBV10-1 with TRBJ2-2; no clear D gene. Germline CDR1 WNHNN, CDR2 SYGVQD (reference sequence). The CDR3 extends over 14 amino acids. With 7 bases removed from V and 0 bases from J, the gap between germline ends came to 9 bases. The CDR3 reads CASTRLPNTGELFF. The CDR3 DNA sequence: TGCGCCAGCACGCGACTCCCGAACACCGGGGAGCTGTTTTTT.

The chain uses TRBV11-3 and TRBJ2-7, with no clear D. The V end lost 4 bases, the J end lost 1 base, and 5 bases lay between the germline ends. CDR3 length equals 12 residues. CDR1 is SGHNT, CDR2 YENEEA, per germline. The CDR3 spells CASSSLSYEQYF. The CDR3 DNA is TGTGCCAGCAGCTCCCTATCCTACGAGCAGTACTTC.

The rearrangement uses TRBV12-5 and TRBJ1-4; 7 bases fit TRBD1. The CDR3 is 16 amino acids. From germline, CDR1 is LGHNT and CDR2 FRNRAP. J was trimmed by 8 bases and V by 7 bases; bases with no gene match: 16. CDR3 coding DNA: TGTGCTAGTGCCCTGGTCCCCGACAGGGTAGAGGAAAAACTGTTTTTT. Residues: CASALVPDRVEEKLFF.

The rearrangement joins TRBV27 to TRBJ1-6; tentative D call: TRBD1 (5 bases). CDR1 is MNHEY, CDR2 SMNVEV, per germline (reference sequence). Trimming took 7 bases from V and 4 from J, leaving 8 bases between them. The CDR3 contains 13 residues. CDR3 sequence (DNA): TGTGCCAGCACAGGGCGATATAATTCACCCCTCCACTTT. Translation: CASTGRYNSPLHF.

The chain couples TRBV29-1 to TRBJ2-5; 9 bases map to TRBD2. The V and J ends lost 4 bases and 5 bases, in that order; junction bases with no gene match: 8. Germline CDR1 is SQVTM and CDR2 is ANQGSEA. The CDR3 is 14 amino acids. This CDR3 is CSVGIAGGLETQYF. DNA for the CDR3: TGCAGCGTTGGAATCGCGGGGGGGCTGGAGACCCAGTACTTC.

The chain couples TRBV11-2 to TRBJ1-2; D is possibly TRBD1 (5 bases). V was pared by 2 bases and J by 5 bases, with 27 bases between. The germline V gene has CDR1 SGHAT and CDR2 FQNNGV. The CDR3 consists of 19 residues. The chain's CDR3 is CASSLRGTRPTHNDYGYTF. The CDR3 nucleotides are TGTGCCAGCAGCTTAAGGGGAACGAGACCGACACATAACGATTATGGCTACACCTTC.

Here the CDR3 reads CASSLWEVNTEAFF. CDR3 in DNA: TGCGCCAGCAGCTTGTGGGAGGTGAACACTGAAGCTTTCTTT. The rearrangement links TRBV5-1 to TRBJ1-1; unclear D gene. Trimming left V 1 base short and J 0 bases short, with 7 bases between. Germline CDR1 reads SGHRS; CDR2 reads YFSETQ. The CDR3 runs to 14 residues.

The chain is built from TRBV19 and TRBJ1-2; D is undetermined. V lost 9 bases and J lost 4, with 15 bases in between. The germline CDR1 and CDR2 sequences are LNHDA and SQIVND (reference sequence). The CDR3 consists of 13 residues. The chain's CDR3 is CASSKALRYGYTF. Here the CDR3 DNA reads TGTGCCAGCTCTAAGGCCCTCCGCTATGGCTACACCTTC.

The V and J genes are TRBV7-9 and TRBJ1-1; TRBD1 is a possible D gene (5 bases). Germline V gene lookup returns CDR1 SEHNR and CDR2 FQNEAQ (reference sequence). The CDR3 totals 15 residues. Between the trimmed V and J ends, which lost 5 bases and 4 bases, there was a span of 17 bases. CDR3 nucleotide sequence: TGTGCCAGCAGCCTCAGCGTTTTCGGGGCCACTGAAGCTTTCTTT. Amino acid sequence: CASSLSVFGATEAFF.

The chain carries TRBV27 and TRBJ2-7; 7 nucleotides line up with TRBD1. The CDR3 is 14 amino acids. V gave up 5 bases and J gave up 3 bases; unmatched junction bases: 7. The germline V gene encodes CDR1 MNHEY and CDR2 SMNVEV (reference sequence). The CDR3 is CASSTWDSIYEQYF. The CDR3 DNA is TGTGCCAGCAGTACTTGGGACAGCATCTACGAGCAGTACTTC.

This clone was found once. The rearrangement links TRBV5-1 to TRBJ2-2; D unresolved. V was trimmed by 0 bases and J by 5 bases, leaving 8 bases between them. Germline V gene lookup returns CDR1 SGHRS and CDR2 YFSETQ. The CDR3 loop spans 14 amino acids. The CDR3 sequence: CASSLVASTGELFF. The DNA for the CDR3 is TGCGCCAGCAGCTTGGTAGCTAGTACCGGGGAGCTGTTTTTT.

CDR3 in DNA: TGCGCCAGCAGCCAACGGACAGGGATTAATTCACCCCTCCACTTT. It translates to CASSQRTGINSPLHF. The V call is TRBV4-1, the J call TRBJ1-6; 8 nucleotides line up with TRBD1. The CDR3 extends over 15 amino acids. Losses at the gene ends were 2 bases for V and 6 bases for J; bases not matched to a gene: 3. CDR1 is MGHRA, CDR2 YSYEKL, per germline.

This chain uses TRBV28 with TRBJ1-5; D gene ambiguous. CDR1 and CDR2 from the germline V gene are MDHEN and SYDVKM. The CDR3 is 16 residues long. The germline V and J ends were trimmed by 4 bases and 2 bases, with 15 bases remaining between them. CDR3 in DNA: TGTGCCAGCAGTTCCGGGTCAGGAGGAGGCAATCAGCCCCAGCATTTT. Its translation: CASSSGSGGGNQPQHF. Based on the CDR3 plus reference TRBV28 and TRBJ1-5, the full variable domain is DVKVTQSSRYLVKRTGEKVFLECVQDMDHENMFWYRQDPGLGLRLIYFSYDVKMKEKGDIPEGYSVSREKKERFSLILESASTNQTSMYLCASSSGSGGGNQPQHFGDGTRLSIL.

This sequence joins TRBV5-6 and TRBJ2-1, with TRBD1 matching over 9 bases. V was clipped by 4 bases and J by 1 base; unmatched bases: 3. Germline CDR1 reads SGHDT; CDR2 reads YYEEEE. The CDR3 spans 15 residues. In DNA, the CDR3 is TGTGCCAGCAGCGAGGACAGGGGTTCCTACAATGAGCAGTTCTTC. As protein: CASSEDRGSYNEQFF.

The CDR3 sequence: CASSLTREFGAFF. The CDR3 DNA reads TGTGCCAGCAGTTTAACCCGGGAGTTCGGAGCTTTCTTT. The rearrangement links TRBV12-3 or TRBV12-4 to TRBJ1-1; D remains ambiguous. This CDR3 has 13 amino acids. The ends were cut back, 2 bases at V and 10 bases at J, with 14 bases in the middle.

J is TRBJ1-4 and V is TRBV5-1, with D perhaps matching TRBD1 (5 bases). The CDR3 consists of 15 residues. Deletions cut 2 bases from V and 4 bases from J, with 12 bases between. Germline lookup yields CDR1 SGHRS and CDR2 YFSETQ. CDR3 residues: CASSFLGPSNEKLFF. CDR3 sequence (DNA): TGCGCCAGCAGCTTTCTGGGACCGAGTAATGAAAAACTGTTTTTT. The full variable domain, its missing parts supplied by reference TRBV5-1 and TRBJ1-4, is KAGVTQTPRYLIKTRGQQVTLSCSPISGHRSVSWYQQTPGQGLQFLFEYFSETQRNKGNFPGRFSGRQFSNSRSEMNVSTLELGDSALYLCASSFLGPSNEKLFFGSGTQLSVL.

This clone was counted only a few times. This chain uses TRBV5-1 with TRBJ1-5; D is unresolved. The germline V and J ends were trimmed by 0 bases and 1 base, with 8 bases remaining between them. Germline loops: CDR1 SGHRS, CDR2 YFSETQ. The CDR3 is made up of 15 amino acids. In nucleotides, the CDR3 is TGCGCCAGCAGCTTGGCCGGGATGAGCAATCAGCCCCAGCATTTT. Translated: CASSLAGMSNQPQHF. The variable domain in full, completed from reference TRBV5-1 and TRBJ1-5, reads KAGVTQTPRYLIKTRGQQVTLSCSPISGHRSVSWYQQTPGQGLQFLFEYFSETQRNKGNFPGRFSGRQFSNSRSEMNVSTLELGDSALYLCASSLAGMSNQPQHFGDGTRLSIL.

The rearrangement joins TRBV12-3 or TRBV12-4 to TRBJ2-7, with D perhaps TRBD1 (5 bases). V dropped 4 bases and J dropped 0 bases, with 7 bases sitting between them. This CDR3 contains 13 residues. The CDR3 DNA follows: TGTGCCAGCAGTTGGGGCAGCTCCTACGAGCAGTACTTC. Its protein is CASSWGSSYEQYF.

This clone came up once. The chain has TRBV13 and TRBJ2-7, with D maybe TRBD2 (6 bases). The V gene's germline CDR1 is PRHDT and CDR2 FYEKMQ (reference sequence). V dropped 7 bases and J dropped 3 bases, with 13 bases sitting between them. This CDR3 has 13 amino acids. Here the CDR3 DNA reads TGTGCCAGCAATTCGGGGGTTGACTACGAGCAGTACTTC. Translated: CASNSGVDYEQYF.

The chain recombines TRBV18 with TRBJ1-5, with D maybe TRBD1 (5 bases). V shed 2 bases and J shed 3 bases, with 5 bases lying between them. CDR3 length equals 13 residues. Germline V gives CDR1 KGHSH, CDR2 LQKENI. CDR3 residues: CASSPGTNQPQHF. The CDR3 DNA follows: TGTGCCAGCTCACCAGGGACCAATCAGCCCCAGCATTTT.

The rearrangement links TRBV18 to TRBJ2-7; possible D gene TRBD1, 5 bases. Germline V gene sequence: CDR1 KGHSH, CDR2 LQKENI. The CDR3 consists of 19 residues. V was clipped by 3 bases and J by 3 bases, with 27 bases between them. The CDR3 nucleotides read TGTGCCAGCTCACCGCTTCCCCAATCCGTGGCAGGGTTTTTCTACGAGCAGTACTTC. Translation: CASSPLPQSVAGFFYEQYF.

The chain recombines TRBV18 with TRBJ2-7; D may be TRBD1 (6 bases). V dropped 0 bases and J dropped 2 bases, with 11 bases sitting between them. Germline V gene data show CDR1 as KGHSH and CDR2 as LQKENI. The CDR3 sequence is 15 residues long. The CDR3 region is CASSPPTGLPYEQYF. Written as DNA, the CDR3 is TGTGCCAGCTCACCACCGACAGGCCTACCCTACGAGCAGTACTTC.

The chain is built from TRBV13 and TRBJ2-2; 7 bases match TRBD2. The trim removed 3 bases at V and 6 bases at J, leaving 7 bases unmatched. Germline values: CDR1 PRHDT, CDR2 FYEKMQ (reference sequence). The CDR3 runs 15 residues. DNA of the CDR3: TGTGCCAGCAGCTTGGCGGGGGACCTCTCCGGGGAGCTGTTTTTT. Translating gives CASSLAGDLSGELFF.

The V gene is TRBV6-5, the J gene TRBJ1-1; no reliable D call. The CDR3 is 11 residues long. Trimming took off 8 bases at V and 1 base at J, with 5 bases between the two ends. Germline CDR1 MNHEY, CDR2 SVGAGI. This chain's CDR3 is CASAGNTEAFF. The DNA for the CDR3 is TGTGCCAGCGCAGGGAACACTGAAGCTTTCTTT.

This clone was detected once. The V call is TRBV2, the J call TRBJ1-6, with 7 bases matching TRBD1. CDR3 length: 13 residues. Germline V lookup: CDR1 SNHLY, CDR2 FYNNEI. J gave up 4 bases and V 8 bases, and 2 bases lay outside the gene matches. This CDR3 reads CASGGQYNSPLHF. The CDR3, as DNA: TGTGCCAGCGGGGGACAGTATAATTCACCCCTCCACTTT.

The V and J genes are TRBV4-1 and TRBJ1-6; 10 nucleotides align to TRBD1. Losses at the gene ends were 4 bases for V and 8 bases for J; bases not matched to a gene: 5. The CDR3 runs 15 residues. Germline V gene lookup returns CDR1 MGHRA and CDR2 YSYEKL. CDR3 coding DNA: TGCGCCAGCAGCCCGGGACAGGGGAAAGATTCACCCCTCCACTTT. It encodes CASSPGQGKDSPLHF.

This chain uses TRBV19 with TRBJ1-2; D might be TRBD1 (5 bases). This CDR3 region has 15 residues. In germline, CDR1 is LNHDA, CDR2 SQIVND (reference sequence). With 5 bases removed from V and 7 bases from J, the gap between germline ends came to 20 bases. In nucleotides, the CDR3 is TGTGCCAGTAGTTCAGGGATAGGGGTGGGGAGTGGCTACACCTTC. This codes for CASSSGIGVGSGYTF. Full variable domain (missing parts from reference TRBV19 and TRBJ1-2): DGGITQSPKYLFRKEGQNVTLSCEQNLNHDAMYWYRQDPGQGLRLIYYSQIVNDFQKGDIAEGYSVSREKKESFPLTVTSAQKNPTAFYLCASSSGIGVGSGYTFGSGTRLTVV.